This entry concerns a single T cell receptor (beta chain). Its specificity is unknown. The PCR had 60 Vbeta and 13 Jbeta primers. In the authors' workflow: Among the unique TCR beta chains that a later analysis counted, 80 million to 100 million in all, about 12 million were shared. This table comes from immunoSEQ multiplex PCR, and its TCRdb copy is limited to in-frame clones, with some not included. V and J calls plus clone size are reproduced from that table; the DNA served to infer D and trimming. The data contain over 200,000 clones, 70% to 80% of them singletons. This sample was included in a study of cytomegalovirus exposure and HLA in healthy donors. Regarding the study as a whole: An analysis that was carried out later associated 17,000 or so TCR beta sequences with HLA alleles at 0.05 false discovery rate. Previously analyzed data showed that most TCR beta V segments were productive at a frequency of about 87% or about 30%.

Trimming pared 4 bases from V and 7 bases from J, leaving 14 bases between. Per the germline V gene, CDR1 is MNHNS and CDR2 is SASEGT. There are 15 residues in the CDR3. V and J are TRBV6-1 and TRBJ1-6; D may be TRBD1 (5 bases). The specimen sequenced was PBMCs. The receptor was isolated from a male donor in good health and CMV-seronegative. CDR3 in DNA: TGTGCCAGCAGTGCGTCCGGGACTCTAAATTCACCCCTCCACTTT. Translated, it gives CASSASGTLNSPLHF.